This T cell receptor (beta chain) was sequenced in a study of control samples from healthy donors and cancer patients. CDR1 MNHEY and CDR2 SMNVEV come from the germline V gene (reference sequence). This CDR3 comprises 15 residues. The V segment lost 2 bases and the J segment 4 bases; nucleotides outside the gene matches: 7. Profiling relied on immunoSEQ multiplex PCR, and the TCRdb table lists in-frame clones only, not all of them. The profile shows over 150,000 clones, over 85% of them singletons. The sample comprised blood. This clonotype was obtained from a man younger than 40 in good health. The V gene is TRBV27, the J gene TRBJ1-2; 7 nucleotides line up with TRBD1. CDR3 residues: CASSLQGGGSYGYTF. CDR3 coding DNA: TGTGCCAGCAGTTTACAGGGGGGAGGGAGCTATGGCTACACCTTC.